This TCR beta chain derives from a study of beta chain features in type 1 diabetes (dated by TCRdb to 2017 to 2018). Regarding the study in general: No differences in mean age, gender distribution, total cell number or subset yield were found between patients and healthy donors. Across all samples, around 100 million sorted cells were examined, and cell number per subset correlated strongly with RNA yield. The study compared the TCRB repertoires of sorted circulating CD4+ T cell subsets in recently diagnosed type 1 diabetes patients with those in matched healthy donors. Whereas all 28 donors provided naive and central memory subsets, regulatory and stem cell-like memory subsets were isolated from just 8 patients and roughly eight healthy donors. What the study reported, not specific to this receptor: Because the HLA sub-analyses included only small numbers of individuals, any influence of HLA type on TCRB rearrangement was left unresolved. At VDJ recombination sites, patients with type 1 diabetes made fewer insertions and deleted more nucleotides, a pattern implying thymic rearrangement abnormalities. PCR might favor shorter templates, but patient and control samples were amplified and corrected together, so any skew would affect both groups equally. Type 1 diabetes patients showed a moderate but significant shortening of TCRB CDR3 length in all four CD4+ subsets. Naive, central memory and regulatory TCRB repertoires appeared more similar among patients than among healthy donors. Sequencing cDNA rather than genomic DNA could over-represent highly expressing activated cells, although activation and CD3 levels did not differ between groups.

This clone showed up just a few times. Its antigen remains unidentified. Base-call qualities are not available, and no considerably larger clone is one nucleotide away. Each donor gave one peripheral blood draw, approximately 120 mL on average, collected into heparinised tubes. A BD FACSAria II and a panel including CD45RO, CCR7, CD25, CD127, CD95 and CD27 were used to sort naive, central memory, regulatory and stem cell-like memory CD4+ T cells. All sorted populations exceeded 98% purity. PBMCs were isolated right away by Lymphoprep density gradient centrifugation and were stained directly, without culture. To minimize batch effects, samples were stained and sorted in pairs, one healthy donor with one patient per experiment. All of the isolated RNA was reverse transcribed with the High Capacity cDNA Reverse Transcription Kit, so expressed TCRB transcripts were sequenced. Naive, central memory and regulatory T cell samples underwent deep immunoSEQ sequencing, averaging about 3.57 million total reads per sample. Sorted cells were lysed in RLT buffer, and RNA was extracted using DNase-treated RNeasy Micro or Mini kits according to cell number. Each cell subset was processed on its own to prevent cross-contamination, while patient and healthy donor samples were processed together. The immunoSEQ multiplex PCR was used to amplify TCRB sequences from cDNA, yielding 87-bp fragments that span the CDR3 region. The amplicons were sequenced using the Illumina HiSeq platform. Turning to the authors' computational methods: Synthetic template baselines were used to correct PCR bias computationally, reads within Hamming distance 2 were collapsed, and singletons that could not be merged were discarded. Reads were aligned against IMGT so that V, D and J genes, CDR3 length and insertions or deletions at six rearrangement sites could be assigned. Within each subset, clonotype counts were normalized to the number of sorted cells before true diversity and Gini coefficients were calculated with the tcR R package. The overlap coefficient, calculated on TCRB nucleotide sequences, was used to quantify repertoire sharing. Out-of-frame TCRB sequences from naive cells were analyzed to stand in for the pre-selection repertoire. TCRdb obtained this table from immuneACCESS and retained in-frame rearrangements with V and J assigned. These tables miss some clones; where compared with another copy, unresolved V genes account for less than half of the shortfall, and the remainder is unexplained. D and trimming were read from the DNA, whereas the V and J calls and clone size are those reported in that table. Across this sample there are 600,000 to 700,000 clones, with about an eighth seen only once. The top ten clonotypes cover approximately 0.02% of the sample.

The junction carries 25 bases between V and J, which are trimmed by 0 bases and 1 base respectively. From cysteine to phenylalanine, the CDR3 is 21 amino acids long. Only CDR3 DNA remains: 63 bases, in frame from the first base. CDR1 and CDR2 are read off the germline V gene as MGHRA and YSYEKL. The rearrangement joined TRBV4-1 to TRBJ2-1, with TRBD1 perhaps the D gene, on 6 matching bases. The TCR comes from a young man with type 1 diabetes. The source material was naive CD4+ T cells from blood. The cell subset or site label of this sample denotes: true naive CD4+ T cells. The nucleotide sequence is given as TGCGCCAGCAGCCAAGATACCGGCAGGGGATGGGAAGGTGGATCCTACAATGAGCAGTTCTTC. Its protein product is CASSQDTGRGWEGGSYNEQFF.